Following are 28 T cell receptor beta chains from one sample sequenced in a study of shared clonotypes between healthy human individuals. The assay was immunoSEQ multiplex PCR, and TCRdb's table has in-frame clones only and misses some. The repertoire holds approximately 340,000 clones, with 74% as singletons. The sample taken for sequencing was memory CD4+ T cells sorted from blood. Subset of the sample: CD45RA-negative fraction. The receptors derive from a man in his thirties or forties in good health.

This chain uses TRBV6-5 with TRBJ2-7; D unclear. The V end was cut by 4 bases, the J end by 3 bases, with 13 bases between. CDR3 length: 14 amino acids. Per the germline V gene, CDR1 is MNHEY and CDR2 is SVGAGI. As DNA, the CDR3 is TGTGCCAGCAGTTCCGGGCCCCGTCTCTACGAGCAGTACTTC. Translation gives CASSSGPRLYEQYF.

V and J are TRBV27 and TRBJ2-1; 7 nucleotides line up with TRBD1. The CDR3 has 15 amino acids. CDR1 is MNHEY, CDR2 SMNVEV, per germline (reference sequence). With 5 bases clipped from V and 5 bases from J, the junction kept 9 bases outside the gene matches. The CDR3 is CASSIQGKSDNEQFF. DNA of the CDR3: TGTGCCAGCAGTATACAGGGGAAAAGCGACAATGAGCAGTTCTTC.

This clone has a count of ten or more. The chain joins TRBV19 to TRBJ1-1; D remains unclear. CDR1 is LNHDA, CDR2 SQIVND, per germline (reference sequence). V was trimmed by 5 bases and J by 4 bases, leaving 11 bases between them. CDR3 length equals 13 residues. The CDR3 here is CASSYGWSTEAFF. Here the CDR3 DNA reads TGTGCCAGTAGTTATGGTTGGAGCACTGAAGCTTTCTTT.

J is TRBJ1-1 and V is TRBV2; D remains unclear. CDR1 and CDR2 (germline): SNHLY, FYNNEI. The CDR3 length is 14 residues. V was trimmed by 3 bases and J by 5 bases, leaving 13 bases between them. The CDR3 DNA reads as TGTGCCAGCAGTGATGAGGGTGGTGGGACTGAAGCTTTCTTT. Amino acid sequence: CASSDEGGGTEAFF.

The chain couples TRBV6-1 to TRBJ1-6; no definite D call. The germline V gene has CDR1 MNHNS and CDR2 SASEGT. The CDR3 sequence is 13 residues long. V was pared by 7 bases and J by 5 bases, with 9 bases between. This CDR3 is CASTLRDNSPLHF. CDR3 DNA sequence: TGTGCCAGCACCCTACGGGATAATTCACCCCTCCACTTT.

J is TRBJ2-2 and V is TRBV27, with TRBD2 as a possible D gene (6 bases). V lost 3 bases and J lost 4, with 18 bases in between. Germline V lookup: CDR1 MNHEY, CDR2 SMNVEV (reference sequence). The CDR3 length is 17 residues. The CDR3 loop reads CASSFSAGGTPTGELFF. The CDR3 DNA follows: TGTGCCAGCAGTTTCTCGGCGGGCGGGACTCCCACCGGGGAGCTGTTTTTT.

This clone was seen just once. CDR3 in DNA: TGTGCCAGCAGCTTAGGATCTTGGAGTTCCACAGATACGCAGTATTTT. Translated: CASSLGSWSSTDTQYF. The V gene is TRBV7-2, the J gene TRBJ2-3, with unresolved D. Trimming shortened V by 1 base and J by 2 bases, and 13 bases separated the two germline ends. Germline V gives CDR1 SGHTA, CDR2 FQGNSA. CDR3 size: 16 residues.

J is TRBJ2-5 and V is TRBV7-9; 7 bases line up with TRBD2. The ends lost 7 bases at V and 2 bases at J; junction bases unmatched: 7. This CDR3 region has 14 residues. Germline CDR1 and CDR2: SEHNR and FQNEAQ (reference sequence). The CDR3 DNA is TGTGCCAGCACCCGCCTAGCGGCTCAAGAGACCCAGTACTTC. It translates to CASTRLAAQETQYF.

CDR3 DNA: TGTGCCAGCAGGGCCCAGGGCCGGGGCAATCAGCCCCAGCATTTT. It is translated as CASRAQGRGNQPQHF. This chain connects TRBV6-5 to TRBJ1-5; a possible D gene is TRBD1 (5 bases). V gave up 6 bases and J gave up 2 bases, with 14 bases separating them. This CDR3 contains 15 residues. Germline V gene lookup returns CDR1 MNHEY and CDR2 SVGAGI.

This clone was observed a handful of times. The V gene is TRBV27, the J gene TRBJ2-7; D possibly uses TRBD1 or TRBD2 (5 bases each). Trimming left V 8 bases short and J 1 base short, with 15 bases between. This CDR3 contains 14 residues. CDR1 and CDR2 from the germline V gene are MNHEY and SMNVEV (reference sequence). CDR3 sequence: CASAMGRLSYEQYF. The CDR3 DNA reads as TGTGCCAGCGCAATGGGACGGTTGTCCTACGAGCAGTACTTC.

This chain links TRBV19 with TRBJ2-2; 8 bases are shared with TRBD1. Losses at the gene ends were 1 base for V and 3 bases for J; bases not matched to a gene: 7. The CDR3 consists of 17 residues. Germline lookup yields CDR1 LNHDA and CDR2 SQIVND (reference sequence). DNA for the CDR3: TGTGCCAGTAGTATAGGGGCACAGGGGGGACACACCGGGGAGCTGTTTTTT. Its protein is CASSIGAQGGHTGELFF.

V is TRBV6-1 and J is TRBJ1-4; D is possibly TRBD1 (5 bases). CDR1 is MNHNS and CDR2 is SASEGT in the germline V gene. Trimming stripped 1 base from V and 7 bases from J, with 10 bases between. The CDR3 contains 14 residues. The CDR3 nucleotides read TGTGCCAGCAGTGAAGTTGGACATCCTGAAAAACTGTTTTTT. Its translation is CASSEVGHPEKLFF.

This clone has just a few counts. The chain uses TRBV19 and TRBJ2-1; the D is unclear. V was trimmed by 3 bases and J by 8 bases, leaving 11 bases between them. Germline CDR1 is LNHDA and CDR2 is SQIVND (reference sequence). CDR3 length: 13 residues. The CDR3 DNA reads TGTGCCAGTAGTATTCGAGTTTTCCATGAGCAGTTCTTC. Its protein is CASSIRVFHEQFF.

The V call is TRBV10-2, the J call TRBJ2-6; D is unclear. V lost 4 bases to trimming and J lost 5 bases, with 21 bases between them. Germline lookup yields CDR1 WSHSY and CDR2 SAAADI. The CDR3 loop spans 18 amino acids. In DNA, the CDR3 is TGCGCCAGCAGTGCCAGCCGCACTTCTAAAAGTCGGGCCAACGTCCTGACTTTC. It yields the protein CASSASRTSKSRANVLTF.

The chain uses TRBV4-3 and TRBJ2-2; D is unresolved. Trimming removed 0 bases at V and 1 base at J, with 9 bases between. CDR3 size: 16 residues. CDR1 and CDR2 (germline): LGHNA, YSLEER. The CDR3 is CASSQETWGNTGELFF. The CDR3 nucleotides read TGCGCCAGCAGCCAAGAGACTTGGGGGAACACCGGGGAGCTGTTTTTT.

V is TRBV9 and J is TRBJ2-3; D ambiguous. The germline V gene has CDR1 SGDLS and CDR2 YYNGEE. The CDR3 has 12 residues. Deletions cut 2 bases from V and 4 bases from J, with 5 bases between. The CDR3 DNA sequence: TGTGCCAGCAGCGTCGCTCCAGATACGCAGTATTTT. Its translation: CASSVAPDTQYF.

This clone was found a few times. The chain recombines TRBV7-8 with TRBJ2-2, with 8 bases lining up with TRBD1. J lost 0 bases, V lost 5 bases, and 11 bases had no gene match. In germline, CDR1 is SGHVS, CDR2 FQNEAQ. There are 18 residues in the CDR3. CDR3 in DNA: TGTGCCAGCAGCCCGGGCCTTGACAGGGGAGCGAACACCGGGGAGCTGTTTTTT. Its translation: CASSPGLDRGANTGELFF. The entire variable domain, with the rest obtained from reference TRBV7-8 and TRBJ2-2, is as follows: GAGVSQSPRYKVAKRGQDVALRCDPISGHVSLFWYQQALGQGPEFLTYFQNEAQLDKSGLPSDRFFAERPEGSVSTLKIQRTQQEDSAVYLCASSPGLDRGANTGELFFGEGSRLTVL.

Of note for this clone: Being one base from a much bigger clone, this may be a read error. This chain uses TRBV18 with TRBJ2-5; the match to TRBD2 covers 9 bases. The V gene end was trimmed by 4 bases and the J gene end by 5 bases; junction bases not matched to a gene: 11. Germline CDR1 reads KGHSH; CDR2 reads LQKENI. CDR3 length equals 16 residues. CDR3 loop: CASSLRGGRAGETQYF. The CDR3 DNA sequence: TGTGCCAGCTCACTAAGAGGCGGGAGGGCCGGGGAGACCCAGTACTTC.

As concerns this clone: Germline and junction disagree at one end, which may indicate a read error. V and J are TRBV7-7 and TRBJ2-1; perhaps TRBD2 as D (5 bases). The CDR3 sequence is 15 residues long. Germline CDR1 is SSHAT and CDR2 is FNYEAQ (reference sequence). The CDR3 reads CASSLAPVDHNEQFF. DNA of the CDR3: TGTGCTAGCAGCTTAGCGCCGGTAGACCACAATGAGCAGTTCTTC. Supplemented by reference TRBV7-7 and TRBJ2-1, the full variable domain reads GAGVSQSPRYKVTKRGQDVTLRCDPISSHATLYWYQQALGQGPEFLTYFNYEAQPDKSGLPSDRFSAERPEGSISTLTIQRTEQRDSAMYRCASSLAPVDHNEQFFGPGTRLTVL.

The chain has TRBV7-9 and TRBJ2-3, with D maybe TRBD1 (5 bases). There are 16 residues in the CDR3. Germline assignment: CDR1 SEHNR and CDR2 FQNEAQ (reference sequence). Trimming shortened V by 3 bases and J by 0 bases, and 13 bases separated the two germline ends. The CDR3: CASSFTGAVSTDTQYF. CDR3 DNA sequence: TGTGCCAGCAGCTTTACTGGGGCAGTTAGCACAGATACGCAGTATTTT.

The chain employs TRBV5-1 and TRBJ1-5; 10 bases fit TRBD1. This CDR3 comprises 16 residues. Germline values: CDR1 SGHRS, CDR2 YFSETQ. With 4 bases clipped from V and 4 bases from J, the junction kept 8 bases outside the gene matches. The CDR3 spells CASSPGTGVLNQPQHF. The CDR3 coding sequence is TGCGCCAGCAGCCCCGGGACAGGGGTTCTGAATCAGCCCCAGCATTTT.

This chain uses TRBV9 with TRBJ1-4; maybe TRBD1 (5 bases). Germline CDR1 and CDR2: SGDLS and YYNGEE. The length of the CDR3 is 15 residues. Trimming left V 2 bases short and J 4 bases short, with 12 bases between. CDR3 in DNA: TGTGCCAGCAGCGTTAGGGCAGGGATTAATGAAAAACTGTTTTTT. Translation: CASSVRAGINEKLFF.

The CDR3 loop is CASSNRTSGVGRDTQYF. In nucleotides, the CDR3 is TGTGCCAGTAGTAACCGGACTAGCGGGGTAGGGAGAGATACGCAGTATTTT. The chain has TRBV19 and TRBJ2-3, with TRBD2 matching over 12 bases. CDR3 size: 17 residues. V was clipped by 4 bases and J by 5 bases; unmatched bases: 10. The V gene's germline CDR1 is LNHDA and CDR2 SQIVND (reference sequence).

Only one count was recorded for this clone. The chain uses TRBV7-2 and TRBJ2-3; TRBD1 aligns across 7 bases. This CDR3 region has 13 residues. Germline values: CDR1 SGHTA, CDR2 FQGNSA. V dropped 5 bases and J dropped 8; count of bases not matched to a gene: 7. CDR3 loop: CASSPIRDSTQYF. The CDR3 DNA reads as TGTGCCAGCAGCCCGATCAGGGACAGTACGCAGTATTTT.

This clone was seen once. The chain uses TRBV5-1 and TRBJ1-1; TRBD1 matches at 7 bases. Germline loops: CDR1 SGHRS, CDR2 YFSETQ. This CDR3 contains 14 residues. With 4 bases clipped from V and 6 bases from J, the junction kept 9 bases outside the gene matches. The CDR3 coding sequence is TGCGCCAGCAGCCCCGCAGGGGGGTTGGCTGAAGCTTTCTTT. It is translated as CASSPAGGLAEAFF.

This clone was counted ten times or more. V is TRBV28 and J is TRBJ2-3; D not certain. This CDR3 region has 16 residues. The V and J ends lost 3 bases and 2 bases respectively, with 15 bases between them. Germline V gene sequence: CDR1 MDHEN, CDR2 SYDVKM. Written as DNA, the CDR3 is TGTGCCAGCAGTTTGTGGCGAACCTCTTTCACAGATACGCAGTATTTT. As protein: CASSLWRTSFTDTQYF.

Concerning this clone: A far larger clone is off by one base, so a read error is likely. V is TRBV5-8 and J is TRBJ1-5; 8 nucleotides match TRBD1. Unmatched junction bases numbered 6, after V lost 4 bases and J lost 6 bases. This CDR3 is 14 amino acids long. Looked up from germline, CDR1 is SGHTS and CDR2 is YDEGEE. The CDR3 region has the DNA TGTGCCAGCAGCGGGGAAGACAGGGGTCAGCCCCAGCATTTT. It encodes CASSGEDRGQPQHF.

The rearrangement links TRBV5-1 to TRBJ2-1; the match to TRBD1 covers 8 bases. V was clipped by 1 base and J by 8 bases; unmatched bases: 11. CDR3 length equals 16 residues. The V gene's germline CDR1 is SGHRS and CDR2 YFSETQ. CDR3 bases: TGCGCCAGCAGCTTGTTCGCGGACAGGGAGTTCCATGAGCAGTTCTTC. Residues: CASSLFADREFHEQFF.